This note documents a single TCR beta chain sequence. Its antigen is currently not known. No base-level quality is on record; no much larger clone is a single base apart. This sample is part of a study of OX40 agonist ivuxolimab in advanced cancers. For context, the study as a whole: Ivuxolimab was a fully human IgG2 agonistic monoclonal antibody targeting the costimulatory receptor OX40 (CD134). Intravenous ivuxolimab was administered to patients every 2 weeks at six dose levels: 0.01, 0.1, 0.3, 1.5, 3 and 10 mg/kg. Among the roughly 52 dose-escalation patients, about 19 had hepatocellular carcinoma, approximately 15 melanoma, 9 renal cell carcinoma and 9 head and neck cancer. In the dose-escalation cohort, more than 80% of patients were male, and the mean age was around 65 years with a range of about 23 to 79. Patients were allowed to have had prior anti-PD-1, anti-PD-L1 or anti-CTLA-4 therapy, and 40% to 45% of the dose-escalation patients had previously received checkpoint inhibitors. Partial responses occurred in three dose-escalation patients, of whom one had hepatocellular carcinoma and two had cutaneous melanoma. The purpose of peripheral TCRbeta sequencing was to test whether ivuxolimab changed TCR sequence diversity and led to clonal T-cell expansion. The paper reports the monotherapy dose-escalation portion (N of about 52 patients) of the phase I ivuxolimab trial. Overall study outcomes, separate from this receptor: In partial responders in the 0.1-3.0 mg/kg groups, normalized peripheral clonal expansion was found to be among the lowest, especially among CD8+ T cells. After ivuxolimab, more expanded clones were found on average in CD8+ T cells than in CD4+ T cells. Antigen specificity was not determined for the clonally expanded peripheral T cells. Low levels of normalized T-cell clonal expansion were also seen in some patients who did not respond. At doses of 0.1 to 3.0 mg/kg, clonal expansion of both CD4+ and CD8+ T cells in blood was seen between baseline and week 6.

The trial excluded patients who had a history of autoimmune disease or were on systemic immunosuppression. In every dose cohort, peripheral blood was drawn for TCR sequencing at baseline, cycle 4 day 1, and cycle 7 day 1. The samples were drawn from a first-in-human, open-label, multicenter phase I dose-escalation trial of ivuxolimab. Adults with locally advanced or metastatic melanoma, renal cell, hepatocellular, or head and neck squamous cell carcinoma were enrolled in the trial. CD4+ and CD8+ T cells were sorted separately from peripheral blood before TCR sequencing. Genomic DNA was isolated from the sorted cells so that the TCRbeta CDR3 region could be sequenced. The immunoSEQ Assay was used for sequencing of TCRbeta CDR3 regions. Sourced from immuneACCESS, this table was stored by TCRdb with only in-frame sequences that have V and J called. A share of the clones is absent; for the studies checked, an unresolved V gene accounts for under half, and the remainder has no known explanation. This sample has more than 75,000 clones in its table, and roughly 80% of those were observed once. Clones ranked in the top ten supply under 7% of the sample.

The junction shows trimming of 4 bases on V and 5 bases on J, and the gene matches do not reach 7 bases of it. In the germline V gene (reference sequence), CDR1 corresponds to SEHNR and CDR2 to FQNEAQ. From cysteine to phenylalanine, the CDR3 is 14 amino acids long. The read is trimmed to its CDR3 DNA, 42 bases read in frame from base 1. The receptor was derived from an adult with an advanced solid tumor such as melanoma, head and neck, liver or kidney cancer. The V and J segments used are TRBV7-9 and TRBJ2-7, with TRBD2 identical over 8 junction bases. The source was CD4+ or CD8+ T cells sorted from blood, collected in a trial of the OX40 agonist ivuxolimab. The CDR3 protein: CASSSSGGLDEQYF. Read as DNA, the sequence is TGTGCCAGCAGCTCCTCGGGGGGGCTAGACGAGCAGTACTTC.